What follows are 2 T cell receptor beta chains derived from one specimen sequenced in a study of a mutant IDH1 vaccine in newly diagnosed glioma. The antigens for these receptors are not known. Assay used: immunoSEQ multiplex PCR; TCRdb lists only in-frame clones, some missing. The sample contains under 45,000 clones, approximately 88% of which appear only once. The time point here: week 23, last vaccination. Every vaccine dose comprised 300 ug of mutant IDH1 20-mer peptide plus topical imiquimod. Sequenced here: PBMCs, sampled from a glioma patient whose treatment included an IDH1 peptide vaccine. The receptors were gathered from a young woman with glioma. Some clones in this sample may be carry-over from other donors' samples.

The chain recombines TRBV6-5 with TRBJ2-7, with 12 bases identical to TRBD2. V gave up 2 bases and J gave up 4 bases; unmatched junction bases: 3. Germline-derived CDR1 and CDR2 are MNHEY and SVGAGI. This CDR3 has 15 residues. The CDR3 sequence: CASSYPSGGAYEQYF. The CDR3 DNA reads TGTGCCAGCAGTTACCCTAGCGGGGGGGCTTACGAGCAGTACTTC.

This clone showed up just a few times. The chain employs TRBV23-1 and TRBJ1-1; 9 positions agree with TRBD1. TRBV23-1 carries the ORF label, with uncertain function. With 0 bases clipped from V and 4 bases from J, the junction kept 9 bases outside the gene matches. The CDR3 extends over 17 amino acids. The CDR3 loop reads CASSQSVTGGSVTEAFF. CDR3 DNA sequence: TGCGCCAGCAGTCAATCCGTGACAGGGGGAAGTGTCACTGAAGCTTTCTTT.